The 22 T cell receptor beta chains reported below all come from one sample, sequenced in a study of beta chain features in type 1 diabetes. Antigen specificity for these receptors is unknown. Study-wide points: In every one of the four CD4+ subsets, TCRB CDR3s were moderately but significantly shorter in Type 1 diabetes patients.

Expressed TCRB transcripts were sequenced, since all the RNA that had been isolated was reverse transcribed. Sequenced by immunoSEQ multiplex PCR; TCRdb stores in-frame clones only, minus some. In the table there are 150,000 to 200,000 clones, roughly 65% of which are singletons. The sample comprised naive CD4+ T cells from blood. The receptor set was obtained from a man aged 25 to 45 with type 1 diabetes.

The V and J genes are TRBV4-3 and TRBJ2-1; D is unclear. In germline, CDR1 is LGHNA, CDR2 YSLEER. This CDR3 comprises 15 residues. V lost 3 bases, J lost 7 bases, and 16 bases lay in between. CDR3 region: CASSHTGQAMNEQFF. DNA of the CDR3: TGCGCCAGCAGCCACACTGGGCAGGCGATGAATGAGCAGTTCTTC.

This clone came up a few times. The chain couples TRBV28 to TRBJ2-3; 9 positions match TRBD2. CDR3 length: 16 amino acids. Germline V lookup: CDR1 MDHEN, CDR2 SYDVKM. The junction had 6 bases not matched to a gene; V was cut back by 1 base and J by 4 bases. CDR3 sequence: CASSLYGGGAADTQYF. The CDR3 DNA reads TGTGCCAGCAGTTTATACGGCGGGGGGGCCGCAGATACGCAGTATTTT.

The rearrangement joins TRBV25-1 to TRBJ1-2, with 9 positions matching TRBD1. The V and J ends lost 4 bases and 6 bases, in that order; junction bases with no gene match: 6. The CDR3 contains 14 residues. CDR1 and CDR2 (germline): MGHDK, SYGVNS. The CDR3: CASSASGQGNGYTF. The CDR3 coding sequence is TGTGCCAGCAGTGCTTCGGGACAGGGAAATGGCTACACCTTC.

The chain employs TRBV19 and TRBJ2-3, with TRBD1 matching 10 bases. V shed 3 bases and J 2 bases; nucleotides not matched to a gene: 5. Germline CDR1 and CDR2: LNHDA and SQIVND (reference sequence). CDR3 size: 16 residues. The CDR3 loop reads CASSMGQGKYTDTQYF. CDR3 bases: TGTGCCAGTAGTATGGGACAGGGGAAGTACACAGATACGCAGTATTTT.

The chain employs TRBV4-3 and TRBJ2-7; D ambiguous. Trimming removed 1 base at V and 7 bases at J, with 14 bases between. Germline lookup yields CDR1 LGHNA and CDR2 YSLEER. This CDR3 region has 14 residues. CDR3 in amino acids: CASSQGPPSTEQYF. CDR3 DNA: TGCGCCAGCAGCCAAGGTCCCCCTTCAACGGAGCAGTACTTC.

There are a few counts of this clone. V is TRBV29-1 and J is TRBJ2-7, with 7 bases aligning to TRBD1. Unmatched junction bases numbered 4, after V lost 6 bases and J lost 5 bases. Germline values: CDR1 SQVTM, CDR2 ANQGSEA. The CDR3 length is 11 residues. CDR3 residues: CSVGDSHEQYF. CDR3 nucleotide sequence: TGCAGCGTGGGGGACAGCCACGAGCAGTACTTC.

As regards this clone: At the DNA level, this CDR3 is encoded by other sequences in the same sample as well. The CDR3 DNA reads as TGCAGTGCGCCTGGACAGTCTGGCTACACCTTC. The encoded protein is CSAPGQSGYTF. The V and J genes are TRBV20-1 and TRBJ1-2; possible D gene TRBD1, 6 bases. This CDR3 is built from 11 residues. Trimming removed 6 bases at V and 7 bases at J, with 12 bases between. The germline CDR1 and CDR2 sequences are DFQATT and SNEGSKA (reference sequence).

J is TRBJ1-6 and V is TRBV11-2; D perhaps matches TRBD1 (5 bases). CDR1 and CDR2 (germline): SGHAT, FQNNGV. The V and J ends lost 5 bases and 7 bases respectively, with 12 bases between them. The CDR3 runs to 14 residues. This CDR3 reads CASSPRVGNSPLHF. The CDR3 coding sequence is TGTGCCAGCAGCCCCAGGGTGGGGAATTCACCCCTCCACTTT.

The chain employs TRBV11-2 and TRBJ2-1; 7 bases match TRBD1. The CDR3 contains 16 residues. The germline CDR1 and CDR2 sequences are SGHAT and FQNNGV. V dropped 1 base and J dropped 6; count of bases not matched to a gene: 9. CDR3 nucleotide sequence: TGTGCCAGCAGCTTAGTACTACAGGGGCTTCGCAATGAGCAGTTCTTC. Translated, it gives CASSLVLQGLRNEQFF.

In this sample, this clone turned up a few times. This rearrangement joins TRBV29-1 to TRBJ1-2; D call uncertain. The ends were cut back, 4 bases at V and 1 base at J, with 7 bases in the middle. The CDR3 is 12 residues long. Germline V gene sequence: CDR1 SQVTM, CDR2 ANQGSEA. The CDR3, as DNA: TGCAGCGTTGGAAGCTTTAACTATGGCTACACCTTC. Its translation is CSVGSFNYGYTF. The variable domain in full, completed from reference TRBV29-1 and TRBJ1-2, reads SAVISQKPSRDICQRGTSLTIQCQVDSQVTMMFWYRQQPGQSLTLIATANQGSEATYESGFVIDKFPISRPNLTFSTLTVSNMSPEDSSIYLCSVGSFNYGYTFGSGTRLTVV.

The genes are TRBV11-2 and TRBJ2-1; D unresolved. The V end lost 1 base, the J end lost 16 bases, and 17 bases lay between the germline ends. The V gene's germline CDR1 is SGHAT and CDR2 FQNNGV. CDR3 length: 13 residues. CDR3 in amino acids: CASSLADTVTSFF. CDR3 in DNA: TGTGCCAGCAGCTTAGCAGACACGGTCACATCATTCTTC.

The CDR3 loop reads CASSLASDRNYGYTF. The CDR3 DNA is TGCGCCAGCAGCTTGGCGTCAGACAGGAACTATGGCTACACCTTC. V gene TRBV5-1 combines with J gene TRBJ1-2; perhaps TRBD1 as D (6 bases). The CDR3 runs to 15 residues. The V end lost 0 bases, the J end lost 2 bases, and 11 bases lay between the germline ends. Germline V gene data show CDR1 as SGHRS and CDR2 as YFSETQ.

The chain has TRBV14 and TRBJ2-1; TRBD2 matches at 9 bases. The germline gives CDR1 SGHDN, CDR2 FVKESK. The CDR3 has 14 residues. V lost 5 bases to trimming and J lost 3 bases; unmatched junction nucleotides: 2. In nucleotides, the CDR3 is TGTGCCAGCAGCGGGACTAGCAGCTACAATGAGCAGTTCTTC. Its protein product is CASSGTSSYNEQFF.

The chain has TRBV25-1 and TRBJ2-4; D remains ambiguous. This CDR3 spans 17 amino acids. Germline CDR1 is MGHDK and CDR2 is SYGVNS. Trimming removed 5 bases from V and 7 bases from J, with 24 bases in between. The CDR3 spells CASSKWTTDGLWNIQYF. CDR3 bases: TGTGCCAGCAGTAAGTGGACGACGGACGGTCTGTGGAACATTCAGTACTTC. Based on the CDR3 plus reference TRBV25-1 and TRBJ2-4, the full variable domain is EADIYQTPRYLVIGTGKKITLECSQTMGHDKMYWYQQDPGMELHLIHYSYGVNSTEKGDLSSESTVSRIRTEHFPLTLESARPSHTSQYLCASSKWTTDGLWNIQYFGAGTRLSVL.

A remark on this clone: Other nucleotide sequences from this sample produce the same CDR3. V and J are TRBV5-1 and TRBJ2-1; D perhaps matches TRBD2 (5 bases). This CDR3 has 15 amino acids. Looked up from germline, CDR1 is SGHRS and CDR2 is YFSETQ. V was shortened by 0 bases and J by 0 bases, with 7 bases between the two germline ends. For the CDR3, the DNA is TGCGCCAGCAGCTTGGCGGGAAGCTCCTACAATGAGCAGTTCTTC. Its translation: CASSLAGSSYNEQFF.

V is TRBV7-9 and J is TRBJ2-7; possibly TRBD2 for D (7 bases). Germline CDR1 and CDR2: SEHNR and FQNEAQ (reference sequence). V lost 5 bases and J 5 bases, leaving 19 bases between the germline ends. The CDR3 covers 15 residues. The CDR3, as DNA: TGTGCCAGCAGCCCAGGGGCGGGGGCAGTCAACGAGCAGTACTTC. It specifies CASSPGAGAVNEQYF.

This rearrangement joins TRBV5-1 to TRBJ2-5; possible D gene TRBD2, 6 bases. This CDR3 has 13 residues. Trimming shortened V by 2 bases and J by 4 bases, and 9 bases separated the two germline ends. Germline values: CDR1 SGHRS, CDR2 YFSETQ. The CDR3 here is CASSFPGLETQYF. Here the CDR3 DNA reads TGCGCCAGCAGCTTTCCGGGACTAGAGACCCAGTACTTC.

This clone was observed a few times. The chain joins TRBV18 to TRBJ1-1; perhaps TRBD1 as D (6 bases). The germline V and J ends were trimmed by 1 base and 1 base, with 10 bases remaining between them. Germline assignment: CDR1 KGHSH and CDR2 LQKENI. This CDR3 is 15 amino acids long. The CDR3 sequence: CASSPQRTANTEAFF. The CDR3 region has the DNA TGTGCCAGCTCACCACAGAGGACAGCGAACACTGAAGCTTTCTTT.

This clone showed up just a few times. The rearrangement uses TRBV9 and TRBJ2-5; 13 bases line up with TRBD2. Unmatched junction bases numbered 14, after V lost 0 bases and J lost 3 bases. The CDR3 length is 20 residues. Germline V gives CDR1 SGDLS, CDR2 YYNGEE. Here the CDR3 reads CASSVGLPWGGLAGEETQYF. DNA of the CDR3: TGTGCCAGCAGCGTAGGCCTCCCTTGGGGAGGACTAGCGGGGGAAGAGACCCAGTACTTC.

The V and J genes are TRBV5-6 and TRBJ1-1; D perhaps matches TRBD1 (6 bases). CDR1 SGHDT and CDR2 YYEEEE come from the germline V gene. CDR3 length: 11 amino acids. The V and J ends lost 2 bases and 10 bases respectively, with 9 bases between them. Here the CDR3 reads CASSLGQSAFF. CDR3 bases: TGTGCCAGCAGCTTAGGACAGTCAGCTTTCTTT. The full variable domain, with the rest looked up from reference TRBV5-6 and TRBJ1-1, is DAGVTQSPTHLIKTRGQQVTLRCSPKSGHDTVSWYQQALGQGPQFIFQYYEEEERQRGNFPDRFSGHQFPNYSSELNVNALLLGDSALYLCASSLGQSAFFGQGTRLTVV.

The V and J genes are TRBV2 and TRBJ2-6; D ambiguous. The V and J ends lost 4 bases and 4 bases respectively, with 11 bases between them. The CDR3 sequence is 15 residues long. Looked up from germline, CDR1 is SNHLY and CDR2 is FYNNEI. The CDR3 coding sequence is TGTGCCAGCAGTGCCAGGACGAGCGGGGCCAACGTCCTGACTTTC. Translated: CASSARTSGANVLTF. The whole variable domain, remainder taken from reference TRBV2 and TRBJ2-6, is EPEVTQTPSHQVTQMGQEVILRCVPISNHLYFYWYRQILGQKVEFLVSFYNNEISEKSEIFDDQFSVERPDGSNFTLKIRSTKLEDSAMYFCASSARTSGANVLTFGAGSRLTVL.

The rearrangement joins TRBV4-3 to TRBJ2-1, with TRBD2 matching over 8 bases. With V trimmed by 0 bases and J by 10 bases, 5 bases remained unmatched. The CDR3 spans 14 residues. Germline CDR1 LGHNA, CDR2 YSLEER. The CDR3 protein is CASSQDSRLAEQFF. In nucleotides, the CDR3 is TGCGCCAGCAGCCAAGATTCCCGACTAGCGGAGCAGTTCTTC.